These 21 T cell receptor beta chains originate from one sample sequenced in a study of T cell repertoires in cytomegalovirus infection. TCRdb fed the reads into MiXCR, producing one record per CDR3 protein. Of about 890,000 distinct CDR3 sequences in the sample, around 32% were seen once. These receptors' targets are unknown. This specimen was cultured CD8+ T cells from PBMCs, taken from culture after CMV antigen stimulation. These receptors were collected from a human donor in good health (CMV status not recorded). Some clones in this sample may be carry-over from other donors' samples.

The genes are TRBV20-1 and TRBJ2-7; D perhaps matches TRBD1 (5 bases). With 4 bases removed from V and 2 bases from J, the gap between germline ends came to 21 bases. Looked up from germline, CDR1 is DFQATT and CDR2 is SNEGSKA (reference sequence). The CDR3 loop spans 16 amino acids. CDR3 bases: TGCAGTGCTACTCTATCGGGCAGGGTTGGGACCTACGAGCAGTACTTC. This sequence encodes CSATLSGRVGTYEQYF.

This clonotype was counted between two and nine times. This rearrangement joins TRBV2 to TRBJ2-4, with D perhaps TRBD2 (6 bases). V dropped 6 bases and J dropped 9 bases, with 6 bases sitting between them. Germline V gives CDR1 SNHLY, CDR2 FYNNEI. This CDR3 has 10 residues. The DNA for the CDR3 is TGTGCCAGCAGGGGGGGCATTCAGTACTTC. Amino acids: CASRGGIQYF. Based on the CDR3 plus reference TRBV2 and TRBJ2-4, the full variable domain is EPEVTQTPSHQVTQMGQEVILRCVPISNHLYFYWYRQILGQKVEFLVSFYNNEISEKSEIFDDQFSVERPDGSNFTLKIRSTKLEDSAMYFCASRGGIQYFGAGTRLSVL.

This clonotype was seen a handful of times. The chain employs TRBV28 and TRBJ2-1; no firm D call. This CDR3 is 16 amino acids long. V was pared by 0 bases and J by 2 bases, with 11 bases between. Germline-derived CDR1 and CDR2 are MDHEN and SYDVKM. For the CDR3, the DNA is TGTGCCAGCAGTTTATGGTCGGACGGCCCCTACAATGAGCAGTTCTTC. The encoded protein is CASSLWSDGPYNEQFF.

The rearrangement uses TRBV19 and TRBJ1-1, with TRBD1 identical over 10 bases. CDR1 and CDR2 from the germline V gene are LNHDA and SQIVND (reference sequence). With 9 bases clipped from V and 5 bases from J, the junction kept 12 bases outside the gene matches. This CDR3 region has 15 residues. The CDR3 bases are TGTGCCAGCGCCGGGACAGGGGATGAAGGGACTGAAGCTTTCTTT. It specifies CASAGTGDEGTEAFF.

This clonotype showed up just a few times. V gene TRBV7-2 combines with J gene TRBJ2-1; possibly TRBD1 for D (7 bases). The V end lost 0 bases, the J end lost 8 bases, and 20 bases lay between the germline ends. This CDR3 is 17 amino acids long. Per germline, CDR1 SGHTA and CDR2 FQGNSA. The CDR3 region has the DNA TGTGCCAGCAGCTTAGCCCCAGACAGGGAGGTGGTGGATGAGCAGTTCTTC. Amino acids: CASSLAPDREVVDEQFF.

This chain uses TRBV6-2 or TRBV6-3 with TRBJ2-3; the D gene is possibly TRBD2 (6 bases). The CDR3 runs 17 residues. Trimming removed 0 bases from V and 0 bases from J, with 13 bases in between. Germline loops: CDR1 MNHEY, CDR2 SVGEGT. In nucleotides, the CDR3 is TGTGCCAGCAGTTACTCGAACCGGGGGTCTAGCACAGATACGCAGTATTTT. The encoded protein is CASSYSNRGSSTDTQYF.

This sequence joins TRBV16 and TRBJ1-1, with TRBD1 matching 7 bases. CDR3 length: 15 residues. Trimming cost V 1 base and J 7 bases; bases outside gene matches: 9. Germline values: CDR1 KGHSY, CDR2 FQNENV. The CDR3 DNA reads as TGTGCCAGCAGCCAATACCCTAAGGGGGCAGGTGAAGCTTTCTTT. Its translation: CASSQYPKGAGEAFF.

This clonotype was counted many times. The genes are TRBV7-9 and TRBJ1-1; TRBD1 might be the D (5 bases). Germline CDR1 and CDR2: SEHNR and FQNEAQ (reference sequence). The CDR3 has 15 residues. V was clipped by 2 bases and J by 0 bases, with 10 bases between them. The CDR3 protein is CASSLRGRMNTEAFF. The CDR3 DNA follows: TGTGCCAGCAGCTTAAGGGGACGGATGAACACTGAAGCTTTCTTT. Combining the CDR3 with reference TRBV7-9 and TRBJ1-1 gives the whole variable domain DTGVSQNPRHKITKRGQNVTFRCDPISEHNRLYWYRQTLGQGPEFLTYFQNEAQLEKSRLLSDRFSAERPKGSFSTLEIQRTEQGDSAMYLCASSLRGRMNTEAFFGQGTRLTVV.

This chain connects TRBV12-3 or TRBV12-4 to TRBJ2-3, with 14 bases that match TRBD2. V lost 3 bases and J lost 5; bases outside the gene matches: 10. This CDR3 is 18 amino acids long. The CDR3 sequence: CASSFISGLAGGRDTQYF. CDR3 nucleotide sequence: TGTGCCAGCAGTTTTATATCCGGACTAGCGGGGGGCCGAGATACGCAGTATTTT.

Only one count was recorded for this clonotype. The chain combines TRBV2 with TRBJ2-3, with 7 bases matching TRBD1. Germline V CDR1 and CDR2: SNHLY, FYNNEI. The V and J ends lost 6 bases and 1 base, in that order; junction bases with no gene match: 10. The length of the CDR3 is 16 residues. For the CDR3, the DNA is TGTGCCAGCAGAACTACTACAGGGGTGGGCACAGATACGCAGTATTTT. Residues: CASRTTTGVGTDTQYF.

The rearrangement joins TRBV19 to TRBJ1-1, with D tentatively TRBD1 (6 bases). The CDR3 extends over 14 amino acids. CDR1 and CDR2 from the germline V gene are LNHDA and SQIVND (reference sequence). Trimming left V 3 bases short and J 3 bases short, with 11 bases between. CDR3: CASSMGGADTEAFF. The CDR3 nucleotides are TGTGCCAGTAGTATGGGGGGCGCGGACACTGAAGCTTTCTTT.

The V and J genes are TRBV10-3 and TRBJ2-1; 15 nucleotides align to TRBD2. V shed 3 bases and J 2 bases; nucleotides not matched to a gene: 11. In germline, CDR1 is ENHRY, CDR2 SYGVKD. The CDR3 spans 20 residues. The CDR3 is CAISDLPGTSGGSPYNEQFF. CDR3 coding DNA: TGTGCCATCAGTGATCTTCCCGGGACTAGCGGGGGGTCCCCCTACAATGAGCAGTTCTTC.

The genes are TRBV7-6 and TRBJ2-3, with no clear D. From germline, CDR1 is SGHVS and CDR2 FNYEAQ. Between the trimmed V and J ends, which lost 3 bases and 2 bases, there was a span of 6 bases. The CDR3 has 13 amino acids. The CDR3 here is CASSFGPTDTQYF. The CDR3 DNA sequence: TGTGCCAGCAGCTTTGGACCCACAGATACGCAGTATTTT.

This clonotype was observed a few times. The chain uses TRBV6-2 or TRBV6-3 and TRBJ1-5, with D possibly being TRBD1 (6 bases). This CDR3 is built from 15 residues. V gave up 2 bases and J gave up 0 bases, with 8 bases separating them. Germline values: CDR1 MNHEY, CDR2 SVGEGT. The CDR3 DNA is TGTGCCAGCAGTTACCGGGGGGCTAGCAATCAGCCCCAGCATTTT. Amino acid sequence: CASSYRGASNQPQHF.

This clonotype was counted a few times. The CDR3 reads CASFGSSGANVLTF. The CDR3 bases are TGTGCCAGCTTTGGGAGCTCTGGGGCCAACGTCCTGACTTTC. The V call is TRBV2, the J call TRBJ2-6; a possible D gene is TRBD2 (5 bases). CDR1 and CDR2 from the germline V gene are SNHLY and FYNNEI. V shed 8 bases and J shed 0 bases, with 8 bases lying between them. The CDR3 runs 14 residues.

The J gene is TRBJ1-5, the V gene TRBV6-1, with a possible D match to TRBD1 (5 bases). Per the germline V gene, CDR1 is MNHNS and CDR2 is SASEGT. The germline V and J ends were trimmed by 2 bases and 0 bases, with 14 bases remaining between them. The CDR3 totals 17 residues. The CDR3 loop reads CASSERRGGGSNQPQHF. In DNA form, the CDR3 reads TGTGCCAGCAGTGAACGAAGGGGCGGGGGTAGCAATCAGCCCCAGCATTTT.

The V call is TRBV5-3, the J call TRBJ2-1, with D perhaps matching TRBD1 or TRBD2 (7 bases each). TRBV5-3 is an ORF; its function is uncertain. Trimming shortened V by 8 bases and J by 8 bases, and 17 bases separated the two germline ends. The CDR3 loop spans 13 amino acids. CDR3 bases: TGTGCCAGCAGGGGGGGGGGCCAGGATGAGCAGTTCTTC. Translated, it gives CASRGGGQDEQFF.

The chain couples TRBV29-1 to TRBJ1-1; no clear D gene. Trimming pared 5 bases from V and 0 bases from J, leaving 13 bases between. Germline assignment: CDR1 SQVTM and CDR2 ANQGSEA. The CDR3 covers 14 residues. CDR3 residues: CSVPGLSMNTEAFF. CDR3 nucleotides: TGCAGCGTTCCAGGACTGAGCATGAACACTGAAGCTTTCTTT. Full variable domain (outside the CDR3, taken from reference TRBV29-1 and TRBJ1-1): SAVISQKPSRDICQRGTSLTIQCQVDSQVTMMFWYRQQPGQSLTLIATANQGSEATYESGFVIDKFPISRPNLTFSTLTVSNMSPEDSSIYLCSVPGLSMNTEAFFGQGTRLTVV.

The rearrangement joins TRBV27 to TRBJ2-1; possible D gene TRBD2, 6 bases. Per the germline V gene, CDR1 is MNHEY and CDR2 is SMNVEV (reference sequence). V lost 2 bases and J 4 bases, leaving 15 bases between the germline ends. This CDR3 comprises 16 residues. The CDR3 DNA follows: TGTGCCAGCAGTTTAAAGTGGTGGGACTCATACAATGAGCAGTTCTTC. Its translation: CASSLKWWDSYNEQFF.

This rearrangement joins TRBV15 to TRBJ2-2; 8 bases line up with TRBD2. This CDR3 is 15 amino acids long. V dropped 8 bases and J dropped 5; count of bases not matched to a gene: 10. Germline V gene data show CDR1 as LNHNV and CDR2 as YYDKDF (reference sequence). This CDR3 reads CATRGGSGVTGELFF. Written as DNA, the CDR3 is TGTGCCACCCGTGGGGGTAGCGGGGTAACCGGGGAGCTGTTTTTT.

V usage is TRBV28 and J usage is TRBJ2-2; 9 positions match TRBD1. CDR1 is MDHEN, CDR2 SYDVKM, per germline. There are 15 residues in the CDR3. J gave up 6 bases and V 4 bases, and 6 bases lay outside the gene matches. The CDR3 DNA sequence: TGTGCCAGCAGTTGGGGACAGGGAATCCCCGGGGAGCTGTTTTTT. Translating gives CASSWGQGIPGELFF. The full variable domain, with the rest looked up from reference TRBV28 and TRBJ2-2, is DVKVTQSSRYLVKRTGEKVFLECVQDMDHENMFWYRQDPGLGLRLIYFSYDVKMKEKGDIPEGYSVSREKKERFSLILESASTNQTSMYLCASSWGQGIPGELFFGEGSRLTVL.